This TCR beta chain is from a study of OX40 agonist ivuxolimab in advanced cancers. Method: immunoSEQ multiplex PCR; TCRdb's copy keeps in-frame clones and lacks some. The table shows around 30,000 clones, with 88% occurring only once. The CDR3 is 13 residues long. Germline V lookup: CDR1 MNHNY, CDR2 SVGAGI (reference sequence). Trimming cost V 7 bases and J 2 bases, with 12 bases left between them. The TCR sequence derives from an adult with an advanced solid tumor such as melanoma, head and neck, liver or kidney cancer. Here the sequenced sample was CD4+ or CD8+ T cells sorted from blood, taken in a trial of the OX40 agonist ivuxolimab. This sequence joins TRBV6-6 and TRBJ2-7, with D hard to call. CDR3 protein: CASTGDITYEQYF. The DNA of the CDR3 is TGTGCCAGCACAGGTGACATAACCTACGAGCAGTACTTC.